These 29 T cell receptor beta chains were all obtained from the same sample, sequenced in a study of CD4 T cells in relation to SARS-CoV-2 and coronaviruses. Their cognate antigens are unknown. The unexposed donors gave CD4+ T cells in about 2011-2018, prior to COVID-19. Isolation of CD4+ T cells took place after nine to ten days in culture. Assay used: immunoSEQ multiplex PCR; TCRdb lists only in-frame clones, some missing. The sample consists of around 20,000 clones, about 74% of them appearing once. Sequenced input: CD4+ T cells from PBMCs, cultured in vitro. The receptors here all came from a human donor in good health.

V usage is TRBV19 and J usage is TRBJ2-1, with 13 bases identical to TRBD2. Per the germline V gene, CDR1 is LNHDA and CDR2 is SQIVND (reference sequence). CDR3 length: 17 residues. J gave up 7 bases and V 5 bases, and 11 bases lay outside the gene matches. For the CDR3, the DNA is TGTGCCAGTAGTCCTTCCTCCGGGACTAGCGGGAAAAATGAGCAGTTCTTC. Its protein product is CASSPSSGTSGKNEQFF. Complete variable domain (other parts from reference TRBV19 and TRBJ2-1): DGGITQSPKYLFRKEGQNVTLSCEQNLNHDAMYWYRQDPGQGLRLIYYSQIVNDFQKGDIAEGYSVSREKKESFPLTVTSAQKNPTAFYLCASSPSSGTSGKNEQFFGPGTRLTVL.

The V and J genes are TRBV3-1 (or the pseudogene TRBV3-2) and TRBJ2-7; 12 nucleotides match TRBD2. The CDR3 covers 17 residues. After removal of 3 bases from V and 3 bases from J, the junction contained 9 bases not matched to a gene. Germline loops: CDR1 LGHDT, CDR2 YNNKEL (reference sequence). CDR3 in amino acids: CASSQGTTSGRFYEQYF. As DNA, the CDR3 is TGTGCCAGCAGCCAGGGGACGACTAGCGGGAGATTCTACGAGCAGTACTTC.

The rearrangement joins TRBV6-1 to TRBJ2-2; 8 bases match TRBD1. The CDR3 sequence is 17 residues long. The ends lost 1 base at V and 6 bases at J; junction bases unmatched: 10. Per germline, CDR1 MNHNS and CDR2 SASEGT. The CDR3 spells CASSEGVRTGISGELFF. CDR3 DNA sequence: TGTGCCAGCAGTGAAGGTGTGAGGACAGGGATATCCGGGGAGCTGTTTTTT.

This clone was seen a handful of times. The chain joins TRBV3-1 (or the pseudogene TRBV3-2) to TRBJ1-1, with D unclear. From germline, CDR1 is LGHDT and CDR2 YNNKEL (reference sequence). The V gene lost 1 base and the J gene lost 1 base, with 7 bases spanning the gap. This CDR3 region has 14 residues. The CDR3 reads CASSQVAQNTEAFF. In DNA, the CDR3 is TGTGCCAGCAGCCAAGTGGCGCAGAACACTGAAGCTTTCTTT.

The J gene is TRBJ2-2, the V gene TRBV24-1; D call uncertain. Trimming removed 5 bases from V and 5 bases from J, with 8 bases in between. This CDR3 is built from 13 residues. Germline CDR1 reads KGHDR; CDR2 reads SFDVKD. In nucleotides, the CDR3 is TGTGCCACCAGTGCTCTAACTACCGGGGAGCTGTTTTTT. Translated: CATSALTTGELFF.

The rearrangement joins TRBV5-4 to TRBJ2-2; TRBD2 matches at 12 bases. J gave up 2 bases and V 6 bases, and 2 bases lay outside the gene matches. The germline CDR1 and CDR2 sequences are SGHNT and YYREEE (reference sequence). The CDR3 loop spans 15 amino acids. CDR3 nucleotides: TGTGCCAGCACTAGCGGGAGGGAAAACACCGGGGAGCTGTTTTTT. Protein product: CASTSGRENTGELFF.

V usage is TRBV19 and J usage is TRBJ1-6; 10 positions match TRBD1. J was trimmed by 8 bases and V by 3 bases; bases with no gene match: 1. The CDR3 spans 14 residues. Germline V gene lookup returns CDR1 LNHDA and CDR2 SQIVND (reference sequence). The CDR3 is CASSMTGGDSPLHF. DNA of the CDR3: TGTGCCAGTAGTATGACAGGGGGCGATTCACCCCTCCACTTT.

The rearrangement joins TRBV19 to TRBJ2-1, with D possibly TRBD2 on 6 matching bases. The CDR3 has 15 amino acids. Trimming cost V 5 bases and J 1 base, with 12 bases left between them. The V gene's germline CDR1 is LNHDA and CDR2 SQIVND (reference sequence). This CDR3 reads CASSPRDLSYNEQFF. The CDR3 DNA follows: TGTGCCAGTAGTCCCAGGGACTTATCCTACAATGAGCAGTTCTTC.

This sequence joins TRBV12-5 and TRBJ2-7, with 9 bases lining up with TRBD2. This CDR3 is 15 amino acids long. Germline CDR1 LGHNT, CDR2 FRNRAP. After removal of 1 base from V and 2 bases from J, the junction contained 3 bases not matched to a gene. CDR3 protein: CASGLGAGGPYEQYF. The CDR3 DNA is TGTGCTAGTGGTTTGGGAGCGGGAGGTCCCTACGAGCAGTACTTC.

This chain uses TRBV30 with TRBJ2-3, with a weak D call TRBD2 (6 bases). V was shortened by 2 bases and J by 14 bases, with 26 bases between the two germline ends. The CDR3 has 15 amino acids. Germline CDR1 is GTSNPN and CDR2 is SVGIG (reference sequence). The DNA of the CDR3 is TGTGCCTGGAGTATAACCGGGACTGCCCAAAATACTCGGTATTTT. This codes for CAWSITGTAQNTRYF.

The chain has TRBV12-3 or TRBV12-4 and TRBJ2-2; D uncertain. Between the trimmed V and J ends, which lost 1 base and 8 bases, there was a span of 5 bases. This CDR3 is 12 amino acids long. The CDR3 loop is CASSLGTGELFF. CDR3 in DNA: TGTGCCAGCAGTTTAGGTACGGGGGAGCTGTTTTTT.

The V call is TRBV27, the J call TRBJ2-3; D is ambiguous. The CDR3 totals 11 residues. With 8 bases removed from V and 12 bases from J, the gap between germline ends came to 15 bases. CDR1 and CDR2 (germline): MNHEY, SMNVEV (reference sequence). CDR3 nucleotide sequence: TGTGCCAGCGGTTCGGTTCAGTTCCAGTATTTT. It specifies CASGSVQFQYF.

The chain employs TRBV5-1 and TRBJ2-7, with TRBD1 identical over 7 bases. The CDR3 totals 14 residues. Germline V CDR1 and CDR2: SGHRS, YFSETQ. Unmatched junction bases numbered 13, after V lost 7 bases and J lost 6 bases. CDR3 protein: CASGQTGKHFEQYF. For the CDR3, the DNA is TGCGCCAGCGGGCAGACAGGGAAGCATTTCGAGCAGTACTTC.

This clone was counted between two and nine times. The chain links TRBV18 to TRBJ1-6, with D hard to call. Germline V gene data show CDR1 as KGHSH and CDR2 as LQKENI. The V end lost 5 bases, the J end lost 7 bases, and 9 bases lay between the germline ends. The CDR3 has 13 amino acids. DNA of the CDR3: TGTGCCAGCTCATTGAGGGAAAATTCACCCCTCCACTTT. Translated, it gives CASSLRENSPLHF. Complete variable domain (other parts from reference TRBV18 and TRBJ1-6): NAGVMQNPRHLVRRRGQEARLRCSPMKGHSHVYWYRQLPEEGLKFMVYLQKENIIDESGMPKERFSAEFPKEGPSILRIQQVVRGDSAAYFCASSLRENSPLHFGNGTRLTVT.

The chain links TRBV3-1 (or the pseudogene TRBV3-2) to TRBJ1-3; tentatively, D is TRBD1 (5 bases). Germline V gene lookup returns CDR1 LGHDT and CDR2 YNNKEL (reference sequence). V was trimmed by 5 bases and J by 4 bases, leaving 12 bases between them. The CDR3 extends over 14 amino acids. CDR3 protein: CASSEGVIGNTIYF. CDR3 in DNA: TGTGCCAGCAGCGAAGGGGTTATAGGAAACACCATATATTTT.

The CDR3 bases are TGTGCCAGCTCACCCAGGACTAGCGGGATATACACCGGGGAGCTGTTTTTT. Translating it yields CASSPRTSGIYTGELFF. J is TRBJ2-2 and V is TRBV18; 12 nucleotides agree with TRBD2. The CDR3 loop spans 17 amino acids. V was clipped by 3 bases and J by 3 bases; unmatched bases: 5. The germline V gene encodes CDR1 KGHSH and CDR2 LQKENI.

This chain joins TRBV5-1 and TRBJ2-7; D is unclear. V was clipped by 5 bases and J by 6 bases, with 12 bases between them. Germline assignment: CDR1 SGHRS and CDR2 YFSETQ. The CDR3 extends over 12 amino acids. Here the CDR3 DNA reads TGCGCCAGCAGTATCGAAGCGCGCGAGCAGTACTTC. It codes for CASSIEAREQYF. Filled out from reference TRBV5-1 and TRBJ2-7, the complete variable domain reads KAGVTQTPRYLIKTRGQQVTLSCSPISGHRSVSWYQQTPGQGLQFLFEYFSETQRNKGNFPGRFSGRQFSNSRSEMNVSTLELGDSALYLCASSIEAREQYFGPGTRLTVT.

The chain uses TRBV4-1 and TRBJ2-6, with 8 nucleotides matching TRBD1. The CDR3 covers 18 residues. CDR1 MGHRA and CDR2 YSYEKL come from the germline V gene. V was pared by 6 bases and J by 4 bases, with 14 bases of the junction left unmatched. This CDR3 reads CASRDPGQGFSGANVLTF. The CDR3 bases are TGCGCCAGCAGGGACCCAGGACAGGGCTTCTCCGGGGCCAACGTCCTGACTTTC.

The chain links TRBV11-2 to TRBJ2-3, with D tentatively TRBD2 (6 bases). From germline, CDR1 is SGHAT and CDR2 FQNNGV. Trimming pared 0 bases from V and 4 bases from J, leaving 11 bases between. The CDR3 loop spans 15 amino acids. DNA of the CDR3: TGTGCCAGCAGCTTAGATCCTGCGGGATCAGATACGCAGTATTTT. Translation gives CASSLDPAGSDTQYF.

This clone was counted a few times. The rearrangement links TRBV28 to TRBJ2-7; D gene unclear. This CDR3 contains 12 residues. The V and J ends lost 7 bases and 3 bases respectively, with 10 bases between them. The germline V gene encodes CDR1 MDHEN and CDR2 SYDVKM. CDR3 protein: CASTPRSYEQYF. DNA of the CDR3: TGTGCCAGCACTCCCCGGAGCTACGAGCAGTACTTC.

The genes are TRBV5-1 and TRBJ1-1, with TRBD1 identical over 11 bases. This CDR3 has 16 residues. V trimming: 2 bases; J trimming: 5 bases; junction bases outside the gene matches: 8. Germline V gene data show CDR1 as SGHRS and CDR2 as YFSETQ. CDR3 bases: TGCGCCAGCAGCTTAATTGGGACAGGGGGAAGGACTGAAGCTTTCTTT. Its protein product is CASSLIGTGGRTEAFF. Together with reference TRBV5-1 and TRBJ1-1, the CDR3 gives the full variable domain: KAGVTQTPRYLIKTRGQQVTLSCSPISGHRSVSWYQQTPGQGLQFLFEYFSETQRNKGNFPGRFSGRQFSNSRSEMNVSTLELGDSALYLCASSLIGTGGRTEAFFGQGTRLTVV.

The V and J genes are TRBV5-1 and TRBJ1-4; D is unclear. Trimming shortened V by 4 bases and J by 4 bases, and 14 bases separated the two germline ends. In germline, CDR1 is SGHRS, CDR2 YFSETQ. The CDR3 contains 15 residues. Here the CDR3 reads CASSPGGSVNEKLFF. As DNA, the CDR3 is TGCGCCAGCAGCCCCGGCGGGTCAGTTAATGAAAAACTGTTTTTT.

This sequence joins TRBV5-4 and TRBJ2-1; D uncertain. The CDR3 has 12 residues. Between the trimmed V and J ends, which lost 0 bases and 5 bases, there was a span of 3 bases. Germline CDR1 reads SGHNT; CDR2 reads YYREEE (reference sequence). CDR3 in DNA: TGTGCCAGCAGCTTGGGAAACAATGAGCAGTTCTTC. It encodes CASSLGNNEQFF.

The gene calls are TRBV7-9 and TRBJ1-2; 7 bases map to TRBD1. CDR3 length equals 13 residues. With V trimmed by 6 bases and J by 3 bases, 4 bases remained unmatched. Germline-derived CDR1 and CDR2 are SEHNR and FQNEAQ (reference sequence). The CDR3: CASSRDRDYGYTF. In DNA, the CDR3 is TGTGCCAGCAGTCGGGACAGAGACTATGGCTACACCTTC.

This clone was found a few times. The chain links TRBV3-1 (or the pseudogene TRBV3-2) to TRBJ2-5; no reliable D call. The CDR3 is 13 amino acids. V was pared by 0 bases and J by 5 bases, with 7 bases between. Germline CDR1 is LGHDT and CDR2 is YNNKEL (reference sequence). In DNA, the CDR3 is TGTGCCAGCAGCCAAGAAGGTGGGGAGACCCAGTACTTC. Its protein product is CASSQEGGETQYF.

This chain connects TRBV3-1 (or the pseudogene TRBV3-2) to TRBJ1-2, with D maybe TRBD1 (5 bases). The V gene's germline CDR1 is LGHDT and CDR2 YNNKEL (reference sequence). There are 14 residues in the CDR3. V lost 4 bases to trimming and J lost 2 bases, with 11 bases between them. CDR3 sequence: CASSRSTVNYGYTF. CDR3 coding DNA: TGTGCCAGCAGCCGGTCGACAGTAAACTATGGCTACACCTTC.

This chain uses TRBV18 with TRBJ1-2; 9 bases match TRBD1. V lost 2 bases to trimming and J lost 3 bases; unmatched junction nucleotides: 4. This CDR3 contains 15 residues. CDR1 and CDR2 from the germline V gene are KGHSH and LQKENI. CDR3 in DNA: TGTGCCAGCTCACCATCACAGGGGGCGGACTATGGCTACACCTTC. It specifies CASSPSQGADYGYTF.

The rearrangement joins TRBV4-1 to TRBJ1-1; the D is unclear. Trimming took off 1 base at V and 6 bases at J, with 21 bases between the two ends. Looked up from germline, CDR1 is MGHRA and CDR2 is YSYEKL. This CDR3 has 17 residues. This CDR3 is CASSQALDGLGYPEAFF. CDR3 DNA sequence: TGCGCCAGCAGCCAAGCCTTGGACGGCCTAGGGTATCCTGAAGCTTTCTTT.

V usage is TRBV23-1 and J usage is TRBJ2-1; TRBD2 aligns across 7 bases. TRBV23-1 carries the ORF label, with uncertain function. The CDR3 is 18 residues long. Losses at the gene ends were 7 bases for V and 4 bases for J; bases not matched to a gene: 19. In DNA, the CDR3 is TGCGCCAGCACTGTATCCCAATCAGCTAGCGGAAGATACAATGAGCAGTTCTTC. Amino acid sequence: CASTVSQSASGRYNEQFF.